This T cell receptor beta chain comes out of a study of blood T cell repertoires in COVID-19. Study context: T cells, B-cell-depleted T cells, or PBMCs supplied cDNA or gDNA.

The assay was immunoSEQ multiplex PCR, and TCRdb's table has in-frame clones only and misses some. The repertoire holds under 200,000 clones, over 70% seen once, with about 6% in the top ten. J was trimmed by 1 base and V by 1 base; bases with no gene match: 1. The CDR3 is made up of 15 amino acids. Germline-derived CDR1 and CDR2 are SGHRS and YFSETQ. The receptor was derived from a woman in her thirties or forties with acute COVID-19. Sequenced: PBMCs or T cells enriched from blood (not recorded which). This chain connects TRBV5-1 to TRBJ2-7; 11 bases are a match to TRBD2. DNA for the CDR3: TGCGCCAGCAGCTTGACTAGCGGGAGTTCCTACGAGCAGTACTTC. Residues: CASSLTSGSSYEQYF.